The source of this T cell receptor beta chain is a study of blood T cell repertoires in COVID-19. At the level of the study: Sources were T cells, B-cell-depleted T cells, or PBMCs; the material itself was cDNA or gDNA.

Trimming pared 7 bases from V and 8 bases from J, leaving 18 bases between. The CDR3 sequence is 15 residues long. The germline V gene has CDR1 LNHDA and CDR2 SQIVND (reference sequence). Repertoires were generated with immunoSEQ multiplex PCR, while TCRdb's copy carries only in-frame clones and drops some. The table records over 70,000 clones, roughly 72% of them present only once. This clone was recorded a few times. This TCR was sampled from a man aged 65-85 years with acute or convalescent COVID-19. This sequence joins TRBV19 and TRBJ2-6; perhaps TRBD1 as D (5 bases). The sequencing input was peripheral blood. CDR3 sequence: CASKIQVSGTNVLTF. For the CDR3, the DNA is TGTGCCAGTAAGATACAGGTTTCTGGAACCAACGTCCTGACTTTC.